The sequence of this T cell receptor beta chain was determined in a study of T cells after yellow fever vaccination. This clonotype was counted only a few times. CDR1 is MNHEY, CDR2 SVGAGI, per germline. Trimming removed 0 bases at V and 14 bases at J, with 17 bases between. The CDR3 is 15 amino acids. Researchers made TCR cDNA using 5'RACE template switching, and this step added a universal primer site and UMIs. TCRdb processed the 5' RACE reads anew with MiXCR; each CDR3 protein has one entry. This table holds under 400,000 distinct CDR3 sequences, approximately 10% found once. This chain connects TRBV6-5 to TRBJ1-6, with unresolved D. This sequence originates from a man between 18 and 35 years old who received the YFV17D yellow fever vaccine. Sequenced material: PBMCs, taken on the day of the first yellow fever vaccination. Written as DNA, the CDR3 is TGTGCCAGCAGTTACTCGATGGGTGTTGGTGTAACCCTCCACTTT. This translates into CASSYSMGVGVTLHF.